This paragraph covers one T cell receptor (beta chain) sequence. Its antigen is currently unknown. The record originates from a study of CD8 T cells in Susac syndrome. Study conclusions and caveats: That the number of individuals in its TCR sequencing and HLA analysis was relatively small was acknowledged by the study.

Random hexamers were used to reverse transcribe about 0.5 to 1 ug of RNA. TCRdb reprocessed the immunoSEQ multiplex PCR reads with MiXCR, giving one entry per CDR3 protein. The sample has about 300,000 distinct CDR3 sequences, 75% to 90% seen once. The receptor was isolated from a human donor with multiple sclerosis. Material for sequencing was CD8+ T cells from PBMCs.

The DNA of the CDR3 is TGTGCCACCGCCGGGACAGCGGATCAGCCCCAGCATTTT. It is translated as CATAGTADQPQHF. This chain links TRBV19 with TRBJ1-5; 7 bases are shared with TRBD1. Germline V gives CDR1 LNHDA, CDR2 SQIVND (reference sequence). The CDR3 consists of 13 residues. V dropped 10 bases and J dropped 5; count of bases not matched to a gene: 8.